Below, 26 T cell receptor beta chains from the same sample are listed, as sequenced in a study of response to subunit inactivated influenza vaccine (dated by TCRdb to 2016 to 2018). Library creation used RT-PCR. TCRdb lists the instrument as Illumina HiSeq 2500. TCRdb redid the processing of the public reads, applying fastp at Q25 and MiXCR, and retained in-frame beta chains. Every entry covers one CDR3 protein and lists the most common genes and DNA from its rows. The sample table shows 800,000 or so distinct CDR3 sequences, and over 20% are seen once. About 9.4% of the sample is in the top ten clones. The sequenced sample was PBMCs from blood, obtained 5 days after vaccination. Receptors originate from a man aged 50 to 60 who received an inactivated influenza vaccine. Donor details come from another sample of the same person, matched by shared clones.

In its sample, this clonotype was seen a few times. The CDR3 is CASSRDQGYEQYF. CDR3 coding DNA: TGTGCCAGCTCACGGGATCAAGGCTACGAGCAGTACTTC. This chain connects TRBV18 to TRBJ2-7; no definite D call. The CDR3 runs to 13 residues. Trimming cost V 4 bases and J 3 bases, with 10 bases left between them. Looked up from germline, CDR1 is KGHSH and CDR2 is LQKENI.

This clonotype was seen once. The chain employs TRBV4-2 and TRBJ2-7; 16 positions agree with TRBD2. Trimming at V came to 6 bases and at J to 4 bases, leaving 6 bases not matched to a gene. This CDR3 is built from 16 residues. Per the germline V gene, CDR1 is LGHNA and CDR2 is YNFKEQ. Written as DNA, the CDR3 is TGTGCCAGCAGTCCTGGGACTAGCGGGGGGGTTTACGAGCAGTACTTC. It is translated as CASSPGTSGGVYEQYF.

The rearrangement joins TRBV15 to TRBJ1-4, with D uncertain. The CDR3 loop spans 15 amino acids. The germline V and J ends were trimmed by 5 bases and 0 bases, with 10 bases remaining between them. Germline CDR1 reads LNHNV; CDR2 reads YYDKDF (reference sequence). Here the CDR3 DNA reads TGTGCCACCAGCCGGATCACTGCAACTAATGAAAAACTGTTTTTT. This gives the protein CATSRITATNEKLFF.

This chain joins TRBV11-2 and TRBJ2-2; 8 nucleotides agree with TRBD2. This CDR3 comprises 16 residues. Trimming took 4 bases from V and 7 from J; bases not matched to a gene: 11. Germline values: CDR1 SGHAT, CDR2 FQNNGV. DNA for the CDR3: TGTGCCAGCAGCTCCTTGAGCGGGAGAACTAGCGGGGAGCTGTTTTTT. This codes for CASSSLSGRTSGELFF.

This clonotype showed up just a few times. The rearrangement uses TRBV10-3 and TRBJ2-7, with 9 bases identical to TRBD1. This CDR3 region has 15 residues. V was clipped by 3 bases and J by 3 bases; unmatched bases: 6. Germline V gives CDR1 ENHRY, CDR2 SYGVKD. This CDR3 reads CAISESGTGSYEQYF. CDR3 DNA sequence: TGTGCCATCAGTGAATCCGGGACAGGGAGCTACGAGCAGTACTTC.

This chain joins TRBV7-2 and TRBJ2-4; a possible D gene is TRBD2 (6 bases). The V and J ends lost 5 bases and 8 bases respectively, with 19 bases between them. CDR1 is SGHTA and CDR2 is FQGNSA in the germline V gene. This CDR3 region has 15 residues. CDR3 sequence reads: CASSAAAGIVDIQYF. CDR3 sequence (DNA): TGTGCCAGCAGCGCCGCGGCGGGGATTGTAGACATTCAGTACTTC.

This clonotype was found once. The chain couples TRBV6-1 to TRBJ2-1, with TRBD1 matching 9 bases. In germline, CDR1 is MNHNS, CDR2 SASEGT. Trimming at V came to 7 bases and at J to 9 bases, leaving 10 bases not matched to a gene. This CDR3 spans 14 amino acids. The DNA for the CDR3 is TGTGCCAGCACACAGATACAGGGGGCGAGTGAGCAGTTCTTC. Residues: CASTQIQGASEQFF.

The V gene is TRBV7-9, the J gene TRBJ2-5; TRBD2 might be the D (7 bases). Germline V gene lookup returns CDR1 SEHNR and CDR2 FQNEAQ (reference sequence). V lost 4 bases to trimming and J lost 5 bases, with 23 bases between them. This CDR3 is 17 amino acids long. The chain's CDR3 is CASSSPTGGHLRETQYF. The CDR3 DNA reads TGTGCCAGCAGCTCCCCCACGGGGGGACATCTAAGGGAGACCCAGTACTTC. Full variable domain (rest looked up from reference TRBV7-9 and TRBJ2-5): DTGVSQNPRHKITKRGQNVTFRCDPISEHNRLYWYRQTLGQGPEFLTYFQNEAQLEKSRLLSDRFSAERPKGSFSTLEIQRTEQGDSAMYLCASSSPTGGHLRETQYFGPGTRLLVL.

In the case of this clonotype: A junction end diverges from the germline sequence, so it may reflect a read error. The chain has TRBV12-3 or TRBV12-4 and TRBJ2-5; 10 nucleotides align to TRBD2. This CDR3 has 14 residues. The CDR3 spells CASSIAGGEETQYF. CDR3 sequence (DNA): TGTGCCAGCAGTATAGCGGGGGGAGAAGAGACCCAGTACTTC.

The chain employs TRBV27 and TRBJ2-7; 10 bases fit TRBD2. This CDR3 region has 15 residues. The germline V gene has CDR1 MNHEY and CDR2 SMNVEV (reference sequence). After removal of 5 bases from V and 5 bases from J, the junction contained 9 bases not matched to a gene. The CDR3 spells CASSQRLAGGNEQYF. CDR3 DNA sequence: TGTGCCAGCAGTCAACGACTAGCGGGTGGGAACGAGCAGTACTTC.

This clonotype was counted only a few times. The V gene is TRBV5-1, the J gene TRBJ2-1, with 11 bases that match TRBD1. Looked up from germline, CDR1 is SGHRS and CDR2 is YFSETQ. CDR3 length: 15 residues. Losses at the gene ends were 4 bases for V and 5 bases for J; bases not matched to a gene: 5. The CDR3 region is CASSTGQGGHNEQFF. The CDR3 nucleotides read TGCGCCAGCAGCACGGGACAGGGGGGCCACAATGAGCAGTTCTTC.

The rearrangement uses TRBV11-2 and TRBJ2-1; TRBD2 agrees at 11 bases. The CDR3 length is 17 residues. Germline CDR1 is SGHAT and CDR2 is FQNNGV. V was pared by 2 bases and J by 4 bases, with 7 bases of the junction left unmatched. CDR3 sequence: CASSLLVAGGPYNEQFF. The CDR3 nucleotides read TGTGCCAGCAGCTTACTAGTAGCGGGGGGGCCGTACAATGAGCAGTTCTTC.

This clonotype was seen a few times. This chain joins TRBV19 and TRBJ1-5; tentatively, D is TRBD1 (5 bases). V was cut by 7 bases and J by 4 bases, with 11 bases left in between. CDR1 is LNHDA and CDR2 is SQIVND in the germline V gene (reference sequence). There are 13 residues in the CDR3. The CDR3 DNA is TGTGCCAGTACGGGACTGTATAATCAGCCCCAGCATTTT. It specifies CASTGLYNQPQHF.

The chain carries TRBV5-1 and TRBJ2-7, with 7 bases identical to TRBD2. The germline gives CDR1 SGHRS, CDR2 YFSETQ. V was pared by 0 bases and J by 2 bases, with 5 bases of the junction left unmatched. The CDR3 sequence is 15 residues long. The CDR3 bases are TGCGCCAGCAGCTTGGACAGCGGGGTAACCTACGAGCAGTACTTC. Translated: CASSLDSGVTYEQYF.

The chain joins TRBV7-9 to TRBJ1-1, with 7 nucleotides matching TRBD1. This CDR3 spans 15 amino acids. Looked up from germline, CDR1 is SEHNR and CDR2 is FQNEAQ (reference sequence). V was pared by 5 bases and J by 0 bases, with 6 bases of the junction left unmatched. The DNA for the CDR3 is TGTGCCAGCAGCCCGACACAGGGGATGAACACTGAAGCTTTCTTT. This sequence encodes CASSPTQGMNTEAFF.

V gene TRBV10-3 combines with J gene TRBJ1-6, with 10 bases aligning to TRBD1. The CDR3 runs to 12 residues. Germline trimming cut 10 bases from V and 8 bases from J; bases unmatched to any gene: 2. CDR1 and CDR2 (germline): ENHRY, SYGVKD. The CDR3 is CATGTGDSPLHF. In DNA, the CDR3 is TGTGCCACCGGGACAGGGGATTCACCCCTCCACTTT.

This clonotype came up a few times. V and J are TRBV7-9 and TRBJ2-1; TRBD1 aligns across 11 bases. The CDR3 length is 15 residues. J lost 7 bases, V lost 1 base, and 3 bases had no gene match. CDR1 and CDR2 (germline): SEHNR, FQNEAQ (reference sequence). The CDR3 region has the DNA TGTGCCAGCAGCTTAGTGGGACAGGGGGAGAATGAGCAGTTCTTC. It codes for CASSLVGQGENEQFF. Complete variable domain (other parts from reference TRBV7-9 and TRBJ2-1): DTGVSQNPRHKITKRGQNVTFRCDPISEHNRLYWYRQTLGQGPEFLTYFQNEAQLEKSRLLSDRFSAERPKGSFSTLEIQRTEQGDSAMYLCASSLVGQGENEQFFGPGTRLTVL.

Ten or more counts support this clonotype. This chain uses TRBV12-3 or TRBV12-4 with TRBJ2-5; either TRBD1 or TRBD2 may fit D (5 bases each). The CDR3 extends over 15 amino acids. Trimming removed 6 bases from V and 1 base from J, with 15 bases in between. The chain's CDR3 is CASRSRGSPQETQYF. CDR3 bases: TGTGCCAGCAGATCCCGGGGCAGTCCCCAAGAGACCCAGTACTTC.

Only a few counts were recorded for this clonotype. The J gene is TRBJ2-3, the V gene TRBV6-1, with TRBD2 as a possible D gene (7 bases). This CDR3 comprises 14 residues. V dropped 6 bases and J dropped 6 bases, with 16 bases sitting between them. Germline V gene lookup returns CDR1 MNHNS and CDR2 SASEGT. CDR3 in DNA: TGTGCCAGCAGGAGAGCGGGGACACGGGATACGCAGTATTTT. Its translation is CASRRAGTRDTQYF.

The J gene is TRBJ2-1, the V gene TRBV11-2; D uncertain. Per the germline V gene, CDR1 is SGHAT and CDR2 is FQNNGV. This CDR3 region has 17 residues. The germline V and J ends were trimmed by 1 base and 3 bases, with 16 bases remaining between them. The DNA of the CDR3 is TGTGCCAGCAGCTTAGTAGGTCCCTCTAGTTTCTACAATGAGCAGTTCTTC. Its protein product is CASSLVGPSSFYNEQFF.

A single count supports this clonotype. The chain uses TRBV7-2 and TRBJ2-7; the match to TRBD2 covers 9 bases. Germline values: CDR1 SGHTA, CDR2 FQGNSA. The CDR3 runs 15 residues. Germline trimming cut 5 bases from V and 3 bases from J; bases unmatched to any gene: 8. This CDR3 is CASSLVAGAIYEQYF. The CDR3 bases are TGTGCCAGCAGCCTAGTAGCGGGAGCGATCTACGAGCAGTACTTC.

This rearrangement joins TRBV10-3 to TRBJ2-1; tentative D call: TRBD1 (5 bases). Trimming left V 5 bases short and J 5 bases short, with 7 bases between. The germline V gene has CDR1 ENHRY and CDR2 SYGVKD. This CDR3 region has 12 residues. Here the CDR3 DNA reads TGTGCCATCAGTCGACAGAACAATGAGCAGTTCTTC. Translation gives CAISRQNNEQFF.

This clonotype was picked up many times. The V and J genes are TRBV5-1 and TRBJ2-2; D is perhaps TRBD2 (5 bases). The CDR3 totals 15 residues. The germline V gene encodes CDR1 SGHRS and CDR2 YFSETQ. The V end was cut by 7 bases, the J end by 0 bases, with 13 bases between. The DNA for the CDR3 is TGCGCCAGCCACGAGGGTGTTTCGAACACCGGGGAGCTGTTTTTT. It yields the protein CASHEGVSNTGELFF.

The chain has TRBV9 and TRBJ2-1; D remains unclear. Between the trimmed V and J ends, which lost 0 bases and 10 bases, there was a span of 11 bases. CDR1 and CDR2 (germline): SGDLS, YYNGEE. This CDR3 contains 13 residues. CDR3 coding DNA: TGTGCCAGCAGCGTAGGACTCCATACAGAGCAGTTCTTC. It is translated as CASSVGLHTEQFF. Based on the CDR3 plus reference TRBV9 and TRBJ2-1, the full variable domain is DSGVTQTPKHLITATGQRVTLRCSPRSGDLSVYWYQQSLDQGLQFLIQYYNGEERAKGNILERFSAQQFPDLHSELNLSSLELGDSALYFCASSVGLHTEQFFGPGTRLTVL.

This clonotype was picked up a small number of times. The chain recombines TRBV4-3 with TRBJ2-1; D unresolved. The length of the CDR3 is 15 residues. The germline V gene has CDR1 LGHNA and CDR2 YSLEER. V was clipped by 0 bases and J by 6 bases, with 12 bases between them. The CDR3: CASSQDTSRTNEQFF. The CDR3 DNA reads as TGCGCCAGCAGCCAAGACACTTCGCGGACCAATGAGCAGTTCTTC.

This clonotype was counted between two and nine times. The J gene is TRBJ2-2, the V gene TRBV4-2; D call uncertain. Trimming took 0 bases from V and 1 from J, leaving 9 bases between them. CDR1 and CDR2 from the germline V gene are LGHNA and YNFKEQ. This CDR3 spans 16 amino acids. The chain's CDR3 is CASSQDATMNTGELFF. Written as DNA, the CDR3 is TGTGCCAGCAGCCAAGACGCGACAATGAACACCGGGGAGCTGTTTTTT.